This TCR beta chain was captured in a study of control samples from healthy donors and cancer patients. Using immunoSEQ multiplex PCR, the repertoire was profiled, and TCRdb retains in-frame clones only, with some absent. The table has around 130,000 clones, under 90% seen once. The CDR3 is 13 amino acids. Germline lookup yields CDR1 SGHRS and CDR2 YFSETQ. Losses at the gene ends were 3 bases for V and 4 bases for J; bases not matched to a gene: 1. The TCR comes from a man in his fifties with head and neck cancer. Material for sequencing was PBMCs. This chain joins TRBV5-1 and TRBJ2-7; 10 bases map to TRBD2. The CDR3 reads CASSWTSGYEQYF. In DNA form, the CDR3 reads TGCGCCAGCAGCTGGACTAGCGGTTACGAGCAGTACTTC.